Below, 11 T cell receptor beta chains from the same sample are listed, as sequenced in a study of OX40 agonist ivuxolimab in advanced cancers. The protocol used for the library was the immunoSEQ multiplex PCR assay. The table comes from immuneACCESS by way of TCRdb, which keeps in-frame sequences with V and J called. Part of the clones is missing from these tables; in studies checked, under half for an unresolved V gene and the rest for unknown reasons. This sample is represented by about 32,000 clones; roughly 90% of them were singletons. Of the sample, 26% falls within the top ten clones. This specimen consisted of CD4+ or CD8+ T cells sorted from blood, obtained in a trial of the OX40 agonist ivuxolimab. The receptors come from an adult with an advanced solid tumor such as melanoma, head and neck, liver or kidney cancer.

This clone has only one observation. The chain carries TRBV5-3 and TRBJ2-6; TRBD1 matches 11 bases. TRBV5-3 is reported as an ORF; its role is uncertain. The CDR3 contains 18 residues. The ends lost 0 bases at V and 3 bases at J; junction bases unmatched: 5. In DNA form, the CDR3 reads TGTGCCAGAAGCTTGGCCGGGACAGGGGGGAATGGGGCCAACGTCCTGACTTTC. Amino acid sequence: CARSLAGTGGNGANVLTF.

V usage is TRBV4-1 and J usage is TRBJ2-1, with TRBD2 matching 12 bases. The CDR3 has 16 amino acids. Trimming took 4 bases from V and 5 from J; bases not matched to a gene: 6. The germline CDR1 and CDR2 sequences are MGHRA and YSYEKL. In DNA, the CDR3 is TGCGCCAGCAGCCCTCGGTGGACTAGCGGGGACAATGAGCAGTTCTTC. As protein: CASSPRWTSGDNEQFF.

The V and J genes are TRBV6-1 and TRBJ2-1; D gene ambiguous. The CDR3 has 11 residues. Germline CDR1 MNHNS, CDR2 SASEGT. Trimming pared 2 bases from V and 9 bases from J, leaving 5 bases between. The CDR3 protein is CASSETAEQFF. CDR3 nucleotides: TGTGCCAGCAGTGAAACAGCTGAGCAGTTCTTC.

About this clone itself: A read error may account for a junction end that differs from germline. The V and J genes are TRBV19 and TRBJ2-7; tentative D call: TRBD2 (5 bases). This CDR3 has 14 residues. Germline V CDR1 and CDR2: LNHDA, SQIVND (reference sequence). The CDR3 sequence: CASTPSGSSSEQYF. The CDR3 bases are TGTGCCAGTACCCCAAGCGGATCCTCCTCCGAGCAGTACTTC.

The chain couples TRBV4-1 to TRBJ2-3; TRBD1 agrees at 8 bases. The junction had 6 bases not matched to a gene; V was cut back by 4 bases and J by 3 bases. Germline-derived CDR1 and CDR2 are MGHRA and YSYEKL. The CDR3 runs to 15 residues. The CDR3 is CASSPGQGRTDTQYF. The DNA for the CDR3 is TGCGCCAGCAGCCCCGGACAGGGTAGGACAGATACGCAGTATTTT.

The chain combines TRBV11-2 with TRBJ2-1, with 9 bases matching TRBD1. J lost 8 bases, V lost 5 bases, and 7 bases had no gene match. CDR3 size: 14 residues. The germline gives CDR1 SGHAT, CDR2 FQNNGV. The CDR3 region is CASSPGTGNYEQFF. CDR3 in DNA: TGTGCCAGCAGCCCCGGGACAGGGAACTATGAGCAGTTCTTC.

The J gene is TRBJ1-1, the V gene TRBV5-1; no reliable D call. V lost 2 bases, J lost 4 bases, and 9 bases lay in between. The CDR3 consists of 13 residues. Per germline, CDR1 SGHRS and CDR2 YFSETQ. The CDR3 reads CASSFGLSTEAFF. The CDR3 DNA follows: TGCGCCAGCAGCTTCGGACTGAGCACTGAAGCTTTCTTT.

Remarks on this clone: A much larger clone is a single base away; this may be a read error. The DNA for the CDR3 is TGTGCCAGCTTCCCAATACTAGCGGGCCACACCGGGGAGCTGTTTTTT. Encoded protein: CASFPILAGHTGELFF. The chain is built from TRBV7-3 and TRBJ2-2; 9 bases align to TRBD2. V lost 8 bases and J lost 3; bases outside the gene matches: 10. CDR3 size: 16 residues. CDR1 SGHTA and CDR2 FQGTGA come from the germline V gene.

The CDR3 nucleotides read TGTGCCAGCTCCTCCGGGTCAGGGTTGGGTCAGCCCCAGCATTTT. Translated, it gives CASSSGSGLGQPQHF. The rearrangement uses TRBV11-2 and TRBJ1-5; maybe TRBD1 (5 bases). This CDR3 comprises 15 residues. Germline values: CDR1 SGHAT, CDR2 FQNNGV. Trimming removed 8 bases from V and 6 bases from J, with 20 bases in between.

The chain links TRBV5-6 to TRBJ2-5, with a possible D match to TRBD2 (7 bases). Trimming removed 3 bases from V and 4 bases from J, with 13 bases in between. This CDR3 has 14 residues. Germline assignment: CDR1 SGHDT and CDR2 YYEEEE. This CDR3 reads CASSYGGTLETQYF. The CDR3 DNA sequence: TGTGCCAGCAGCTACGGGGGGACACTAGAGACCCAGTACTTC.

V gene TRBV4-1 combines with J gene TRBJ2-7; TRBD2 matches 8 bases. The length of the CDR3 is 14 residues. Germline V lookup: CDR1 MGHRA, CDR2 YSYEKL. V trimming: 1 base; J trimming: 6 bases; junction bases outside the gene matches: 5. CDR3: CASSQAPLAGEQYF. The CDR3 DNA reads TGCGCCAGCAGCCAAGCCCCCCTAGCGGGCGAGCAGTACTTC.